This is a list of T cell receptor beta chains from one sample in a study of graft-versus-host responses after intestinal transplantation. Their target antigens are unknown. The repertoire was sequenced with immunoSEQ multiplex PCR; TCRdb's copy has only in-frame clones and lacks some. The sample has 75,000 to 95,000 clones, under 95% seen once. The sample in question was unstimulated CD8+ T cells sorted from spleen or lymph node cells, obtained before intestinal transplant. Every receptor here comes from a human donor who received an intestinal transplant. Each CDR3 is given with its conserved first and last residue. Each record gives: J gene, D gene, V gene, clone size, CDR3 DNA, CDR3 protein. The D gene is left open where the match is weak. Clone size is not always given. Where it is, it says once, few, many or a class for expanded clones.

j_call: TRBJ1-1
d_call: TRBD1
v_call: TRBV30
clone_size: .
cdr3_nt: TGTGCCTGGAGTAATTTGGGACAGGGAGAACTAAACACTGAAGCTTTCTTT
cdr3_aa: CAWSNLGQGELNTEAFF

j_call: TRBJ2-3
d_call: .
v_call: TRBV27
clone_size: .
cdr3_nt: TGTGCCAGCGCCAGTCCCTCCTCACACACAGATACGCAGTATTTT
cdr3_aa: CASASPSSHTDTQYF

j_call: TRBJ1-4
d_call: TRBD1
v_call: TRBV29-1
clone_size: .
cdr3_nt: TGCAGCGTTGAGTCTGGTACAGGGGGCTTTATTGTTATTGAAAAACTGTTTTTT
cdr3_aa: CSVESGTGGFIVIEKLFF

j_call: TRBJ2-7
d_call: .
v_call: TRBV2
clone_size: .
cdr3_nt: TGTGCCAGCAGTTCCGGGACTCTTTCCTACGAGCAGTACTTC
cdr3_aa: CASSSGTLSYEQYF

j_call: TRBJ2-2
d_call: TRBD1
v_call: TRBV30
clone_size: .
cdr3_nt: TGTGCCATACAGGGGCGAGGCGGGGAGCTGTTTTTT
cdr3_aa: CAIQGRGGELFF

j_call: TRBJ2-1
d_call: TRBD2
v_call: TRBV9
clone_size: .
cdr3_nt: TGTGCCAGCAGCCCAGGTCAGACTAGCGGTGCCTACAATGAGCAGTTCTTC
cdr3_aa: CASSPGQTSGAYNEQFF

j_call: TRBJ1-5
d_call: TRBD1
v_call: TRBV4-1
clone_size: .
cdr3_nt: TGCGCCAGCAGCCATAGGGACAGGATGAATCAGCCCCAGCATTTT
cdr3_aa: CASSHRDRMNQPQHF

j_call: TRBJ2-1
d_call: .
v_call: TRBV27
clone_size: .
cdr3_nt: TGTGCCAGCAGTTTATCGTTAGACAATGAGCAGTTCTTC
cdr3_aa: CASSLSLDNEQFF

j_call: TRBJ2-1
d_call: .
v_call: TRBV30
clone_size: .
cdr3_nt: TGTGCCTGGAGTGTCGGAGCCTACAATGAGCAGTTCTTC
cdr3_aa: CAWSVGAYNEQFF

j_call: TRBJ2-7
d_call: TRBD1
v_call: TRBV7-9
clone_size: .
cdr3_nt: TGTGCCAGCAGCGCAAACCGGGACAGAGACTTCTACGAGCAGTACTTC
cdr3_aa: CASSANRDRDFYEQYF

j_call: TRBJ2-1
d_call: .
v_call: TRBV27
clone_size: once
cdr3_nt: TGTGCCAGCAGTTTCTCCGGGGGAAGCTCCTACAATGAGCAGTTCTTC
cdr3_aa: CASSFSGGSSYNEQFF

j_call: TRBJ2-3
d_call: TRBD1
v_call: TRBV14
clone_size: once
cdr3_nt: TGTGCCAGCAGCCAAGGAGGGGACAGGGTTGTAGATACGCAGTATTTT
cdr3_aa: CASSQGGDRVVDTQYF

j_call: TRBJ2-7
d_call: .
v_call: TRBV7-6
clone_size: .
cdr3_nt: TGTGCCAGCAGCCCGACACCAGTCGAAGAGCAGTACTTC
cdr3_aa: CASSPTPVEEQYF

j_call: TRBJ1-2
d_call: .
v_call: TRBV30
clone_size: once
cdr3_nt: TGTGCCTGGAGTGTAAATCCGGGAAGTGATGGCTACACCTTC
cdr3_aa: CAWSVNPGSDGYTF

j_call: TRBJ2-3
d_call: TRBD2
v_call: TRBV27
clone_size: .
cdr3_nt: TGTGCCAGCAGTTTATCCTCGGGGAGGGCAGATACGCAGTATTTT
cdr3_aa: CASSLSSGRADTQYF

j_call: TRBJ2-7
d_call: TRBD1
v_call: TRBV7-2
clone_size: once
cdr3_nt: TGTGCCAGCAGCTTAAGGGGTGGCGGGACAGGATGGCACGAGCAGTACTTC
cdr3_aa: CASSLRGGGTGWHEQYF

j_call: TRBJ2-7
d_call: .
v_call: TRBV4-1
clone_size: .
cdr3_nt: TGCGCCAGCAGCCAAGAAGGAGTCTACGAGCAGTACTTC
cdr3_aa: CASSQEGVYEQYF

j_call: TRBJ2-4
d_call: TRBD1
v_call: TRBV30
clone_size: .
cdr3_nt: TGTGCCTGCGTTACCTGGGACAGGGAGGGCATTCAGTACTTC
cdr3_aa: CACVTWDREGIQYF

j_call: TRBJ2-1
d_call: .
v_call: TRBV19
clone_size: .
cdr3_nt: TGTGCCAGTATCGGTAGCCATGAGCAGTTCTTC
cdr3_aa: CASIGSHEQFF

j_call: TRBJ1-2
d_call: TRBD1
v_call: TRBV27
clone_size: .
cdr3_nt: TGTGCCAGCAGTTTCAGACAGGGGCCCCAGGGTAACTATGGCTACACCTTC
cdr3_aa: CASSFRQGPQGNYGYTF

j_call: TRBJ1-4
d_call: TRBD1
v_call: TRBV10-3
clone_size: few
cdr3_nt: TGTGCCATCGGGACAGGGGATGAAAAACTGTTTTTT
cdr3_aa: CAIGTGDEKLFF

j_call: TRBJ2-5
d_call: TRBD2
v_call: TRBV2
clone_size: .
cdr3_nt: TGTGCCAGCAGTGAAGCGAAAGCGGCAACTAGCGAACAGACCCAGTACTTC
cdr3_aa: CASSEAKAATSEQTQYF

j_call: TRBJ2-3
d_call: .
v_call: TRBV10-1
clone_size: .
cdr3_nt: TGCGCCAGTAACGACCCCCCGGAGATAAGCACAGATACGCAGTATTTT
cdr3_aa: CASNDPPEISTDTQYF

j_call: TRBJ1-2
d_call: .
v_call: TRBV29-1
clone_size: .
cdr3_nt: TGCAGCGTTGATGTCAGGGCCTATGGCTACACCTTC
cdr3_aa: CSVDVRAYGYTF

j_call: TRBJ2-1
d_call: TRBD1
v_call: TRBV19
clone_size: .
cdr3_nt: TGTGCCAGTAGCGGACAGGAGATCAATGAGCAGTTCTTC
cdr3_aa: CASSGQEINEQFF

j_call: TRBJ1-2
d_call: .
v_call: TRBV13
clone_size: .
cdr3_nt: TGTGCCAGCAGCTTAGGCTTCGATGGCTACACCTTC
cdr3_aa: CASSLGFDGYTF

j_call: TRBJ2-5
d_call: TRBD1
v_call: TRBV18
clone_size: .
cdr3_nt: TGTGCCAGCTCACCTCTGGACAGGCAAGAGACCCAGTACTTC
cdr3_aa: CASSPLDRQETQYF

j_call: TRBJ2-1
d_call: .
v_call: TRBV4-1
clone_size: .
cdr3_nt: TGCGCCAGCAGCCAAGAGGTCAGCTACAATGAGCAGTTCTTC
cdr3_aa: CASSQEVSYNEQFF

j_call: TRBJ1-2
d_call: .
v_call: TRBV29-1
clone_size: .
cdr3_nt: TGCAGCGTACGCGGGTCCAGGGGCTACACCTTC
cdr3_aa: CSVRGSRGYTF

j_call: TRBJ1-3
d_call: .
v_call: TRBV11-2
clone_size: once
cdr3_nt: TGTGCCAGCAGCATCTCCGTTTTGAGGGCATCCGGAAACACCATATATTTT
cdr3_aa: CASSISVLRASGNTIYF

j_call: TRBJ1-1
d_call: TRBD1
v_call: TRBV19
clone_size: once
cdr3_nt: TGTGCCAGTAGTATGGGGACAGGGATCACTGAAGCTTTCTTT
cdr3_aa: CASSMGTGITEAFF